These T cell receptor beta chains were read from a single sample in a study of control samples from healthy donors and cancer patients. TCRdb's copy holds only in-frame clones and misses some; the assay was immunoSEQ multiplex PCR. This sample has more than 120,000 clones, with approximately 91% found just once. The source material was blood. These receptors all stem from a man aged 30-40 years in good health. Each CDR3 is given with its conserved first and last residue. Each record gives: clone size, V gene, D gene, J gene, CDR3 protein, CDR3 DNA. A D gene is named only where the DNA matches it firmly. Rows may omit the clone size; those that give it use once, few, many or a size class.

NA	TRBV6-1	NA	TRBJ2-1	CASSEKTDYNEQFF	TGTGCCAGCAGTGAAAAGACGGACTACAATGAGCAGTTCTTC
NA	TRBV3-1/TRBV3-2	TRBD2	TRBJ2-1	CASDPGGLAGGHYNEQFF	TGTGCCAGCGACCCGGGGGGACTAGCGGGGGGGCATTACAATGAGCAGTTCTTC
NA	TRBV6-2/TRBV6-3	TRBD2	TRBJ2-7	CASSRVAGGRYEQYF	TGTGCCAGCAGTCGGGTAGCGGGGGGCAGATACGAGCAGTACTTC
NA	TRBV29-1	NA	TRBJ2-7	CSVEMGYGSGYEQYF	TGCAGCGTTGAAATGGGCTATGGCTCGGGGTACGAGCAGTACTTC
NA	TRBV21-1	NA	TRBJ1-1	CASSSSQDRDPEAFF	TGTGCCAGCAGCTCCTCCCAGGACAGGGACCCTGAAGCTTTCTTT
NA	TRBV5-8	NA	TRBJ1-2	CASSLLNTNYGYTF	TGTGCCAGCAGCTTGTTAAATACTAACTATGGCTACACCTTC
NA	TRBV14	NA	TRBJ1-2	CASSLLKAPGNYGYTF	TGTGCCAGCAGCTTACTCAAGGCGCCGGGCAACTATGGCTACACCTTC
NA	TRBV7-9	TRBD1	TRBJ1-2	CASSAGQGAKGYTF	TGTGCCAGCAGCGCCGGACAGGGGGCGAAAGGCTACACCTTC
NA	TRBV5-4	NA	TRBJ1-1	CASSPNPGFAAFF	TGTGCCAGCAGCCCCAATCCAGGGTTTGCTGCTTTCTTT
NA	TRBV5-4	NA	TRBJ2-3	CASSSGVADTQYF	TGTGCCAGCAGCTCGGGGGTTGCCGATACGCAGTATTTT
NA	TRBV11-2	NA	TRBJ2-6	CASSLGSSAGANVLTF	TGTGCCAGCAGCTTAGGTTCTAGCGCTGGGGCCAACGTCCTGACTTTC
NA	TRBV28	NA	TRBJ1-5	CASSSRGTSQPQHF	TGTGCCAGCAGTTCGCGCGGGACTTCTCAGCCCCAGCATTTT
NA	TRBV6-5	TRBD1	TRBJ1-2	CASTRTGGTDYGYTF	TGTGCCAGCACCCGGACAGGGGGCACGGACTATGGCTACACCTTC
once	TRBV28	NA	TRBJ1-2	CASSPGGAGGRTYGYTF	TGTGCCAGCAGTCCGGGGGGGGCCGGGGGGCGCACCTATGGCTACACCTTC
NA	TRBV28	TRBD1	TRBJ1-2	CASSGTGYGYTF	TGTGCCAGCAGCGGGACAGGGTATGGCTACACCTTC
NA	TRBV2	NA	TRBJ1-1	CASSAFLPGTPNTEAFF	TGTGCCAGCAGCGCGTTCTTACCCGGGACACCCAACACTGAAGCTTTCTTT
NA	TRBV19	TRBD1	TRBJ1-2	CASSRTGGGSDYGYTF	TGTGCCAGTAGCCGGACAGGGGGAGGTTCGGACTATGGCTACACCTTC
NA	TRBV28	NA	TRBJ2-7	CASSSGGTEQYF	TGTGCCAGCAGTTCAGGCGGCACCGAGCAGTACTTC
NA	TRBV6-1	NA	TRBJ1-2	CASSVMDGISGNNGYTF	TGTGCCAGCAGTGTCATGGATGGTATTTCAGGGAATAATGGCTACACCTTC
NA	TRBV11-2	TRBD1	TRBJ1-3	CASSLGTGGFGNTIYF	TGTGCCAGCAGCTTAGGAACAGGGGGCTTTGGAAACACCATATATTTT
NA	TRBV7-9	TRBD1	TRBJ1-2	CASSLGTGGRGYTF	TGTGCCAGCAGCTTAGGGACAGGGGGCCGGGGCTACACCTTC
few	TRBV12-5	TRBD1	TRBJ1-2	CASGLGTGGGYTF	TGTGCTAGTGGTCTCGGGACAGGGGGTGGCTACACCTTC
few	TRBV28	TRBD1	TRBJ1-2	CASRGPGQVYGYTF	TGTGCCAGCAGGGGACCGGGACAGGTCTATGGCTACACCTTC
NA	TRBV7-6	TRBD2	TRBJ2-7	CASSLDGASGGVQYF	TGTGCCAGCAGCTTGGATGGGGCTAGCGGGGGGGTGCAGTACTTC
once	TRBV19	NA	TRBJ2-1	CASSIQADNEQFF	TGTGCCAGTAGTATACAGGCAGATAATGAGCAGTTCTTC
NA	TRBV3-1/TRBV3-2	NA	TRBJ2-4	CASSQLRGPNIQYF	TGTGCCAGCAGCCAACTTAGGGGCCCCAACATTCAGTACTTC
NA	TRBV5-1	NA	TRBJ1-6	CASSLGGGRVSPLHF	TGCGCCAGCAGCTTGGGGGGCGGCAGGGTTTCACCCCTCCACTTT
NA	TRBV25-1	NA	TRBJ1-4	CASSEGTVNEKLFF	TGTGCCAGCAGTGAAGGGACGGTTAATGAAAAACTGTTTTTT
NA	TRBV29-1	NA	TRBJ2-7	CSVEQNSYEQYF	TGCAGCGTTGAGCAGAACAGCTACGAGCAGTACTTC
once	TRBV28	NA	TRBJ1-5	CASTFNSNQPQHF	TGTGCCAGCACGTTCAATAGCAATCAGCCCCAGCATTTT